The 27 T cell receptor beta chains given below trace back to one sample, sequenced in a study of shared T cell receptors in the human thymus. Data came from immunoSEQ multiplex PCR; TCRdb stores just in-frame clones and leaves some out. Counted here are hundreds of thousands of clones, about 90% occurring once; the ten biggest clones make up roughly 0.0087%. The sample also formed part of further work on human thymus T cells.

Sample: thymocytes. These receptors were collected from a boy younger than two with a congenital heart defect.

The CDR3: CASSSQDRGHFGYTF. CDR3 in DNA: TGTGCCAGCAGTTCCCAAGACAGGGGGCACTTTGGCTACACCTTC. The chain joins TRBV28 to TRBJ1-2, with 10 nucleotides matching TRBD1. There are 15 residues in the CDR3. V shed 4 bases and J 7 bases; nucleotides not matched to a gene: 9. CDR1 and CDR2 from the germline V gene are MDHEN and SYDVKM.

The chain employs TRBV6-6 and TRBJ1-5, with 7 bases lining up with TRBD1. V trimming: 6 bases; J trimming: 7 bases; junction bases outside the gene matches: 9. CDR3 length equals 14 residues. Germline-derived CDR1 and CDR2 are MNHNY and SVGAGI (reference sequence). The CDR3 loop is CASSYDRERQPQHF. CDR3 nucleotides: TGTGCCAGCAGCTACGACAGGGAAAGACAGCCCCAGCATTTT.

J is TRBJ2-1 and V is TRBV29-1; TRBD2 aligns across 10 bases. The CDR3 has 13 residues. V was clipped by 7 bases and J by 8 bases; unmatched bases: 8. CDR1 is SQVTM and CDR2 is ANQGSEA in the germline V gene. CDR3 region: CSAQGLAYDEQFF. CDR3 nucleotide sequence: TGCAGCGCTCAGGGACTAGCGTACGATGAGCAGTTCTTC.

The chain recombines TRBV7-9 with TRBJ1-6, with D perhaps TRBD1 (6 bases). This CDR3 has 16 amino acids. Trimming took 4 bases from V and 0 from J, leaving 10 bases between them. Germline V gives CDR1 SEHNR, CDR2 FQNEAQ (reference sequence). The CDR3 bases are TGTGCCAGCAGCTGGGACATCAGCTCCTATAATTCACCCCTCCACTTT. Encoded protein: CASSWDISSYNSPLHF.

The J gene is TRBJ2-7, the V gene TRBV28; tentatively, D is TRBD1 (8 bases). Germline assignment: CDR1 MDHEN and CDR2 SYDVKM. Trimming pared 5 bases from V and 2 bases from J, leaving 19 bases between. The CDR3 runs to 16 residues. The CDR3 nucleotides read TGTGCCAGCAGTCATTTGGACAGGGACTATGCCTACGAGCAGTACTTC. This translates into CASSHLDRDYAYEQYF.

The chain employs TRBV9 and TRBJ2-1, with 8 bases fitting TRBD2. The germline CDR1 and CDR2 sequences are SGDLS and YYNGEE. V lost 4 bases to trimming and J lost 6 bases; unmatched junction nucleotides: 9. This CDR3 contains 15 residues. In DNA form, the CDR3 reads TGTGCCAGCAGCCCCCCCAGCGGGGGTACCAATGAGCAGTTCTTC. Encoded protein: CASSPPSGGTNEQFF.

The chain recombines TRBV4-3 with TRBJ1-5; 8 positions agree with TRBD1. V shed 0 bases and J 6 bases; nucleotides not matched to a gene: 10. The CDR3 consists of 17 residues. Germline V lookup: CDR1 LGHNA, CDR2 YSLEER. In DNA, the CDR3 is TGCGCCAGCAGCCAAGACATCAGGCAGGGGGCGCCTCAGCCCCAGCATTTT. Residues: CASSQDIRQGAPQPQHF.

The rearrangement joins TRBV16 to TRBJ1-5; 7 bases fit TRBD1. CDR1 is KGHSY and CDR2 is FQNENV in the germline V gene. V was clipped by 4 bases and J by 4 bases; unmatched bases: 4. This CDR3 is built from 14 residues. CDR3 nucleotides: TGTGCCAGCAGCCCCGGGGACAGAAATCAGCCCCAGCATTTT. The encoded protein is CASSPGDRNQPQHF.

The rearrangement uses TRBV6-4 and TRBJ2-5; 10 bases align to TRBD2. The V and J ends lost 8 bases and 2 bases, in that order; junction bases with no gene match: 11. The CDR3 has 16 residues. The V gene's germline CDR1 is MRHNA and CDR2 SNTAGT. CDR3 amino acids: CASPEALAGEQETQYF. CDR3 nucleotides: TGTGCCAGCCCCGAGGCGCTAGCGGGAGAGCAAGAGACCCAGTACTTC.

In the case of this clone: The sample contains more than one DNA sequence encoding this CDR3. The chain joins TRBV18 to TRBJ2-3; TRBD1 agrees at 7 bases. V lost 1 base and J lost 4; bases outside the gene matches: 5. The length of the CDR3 is 15 residues. Germline-derived CDR1 and CDR2 are KGHSH and LQKENI. CDR3 amino acids: CASSPRAGGPDTQYF. The CDR3 nucleotides read TGTGCCAGCTCACCACGCGCAGGGGGTCCAGATACGCAGTATTTT. The complete variable domain, with remaining parts taken from reference TRBV18 and TRBJ2-3, reads NAGVMQNPRHLVRRRGQEARLRCSPMKGHSHVYWYRQLPEEGLKFMVYLQKENIIDESGMPKERFSAEFPKEGPSILRIQQVVRGDSAAYFCASSPRAGGPDTQYFGPGTRLTVL.

This chain connects TRBV5-5 to TRBJ1-4; D might be TRBD1 (5 bases). This CDR3 spans 14 amino acids. V shed 1 base and J shed 8 bases, with 12 bases lying between them. Germline CDR1 is SGHKS and CDR2 is YYEKEE (reference sequence). CDR3 protein: CASSLRGRPEKLFF. The CDR3 DNA follows: TGTGCCAGCAGCTTGAGGGGTAGACCAGAAAAACTGTTTTTT.

The chain couples TRBV10-3 to TRBJ1-2, with 8 bases matching TRBD1. CDR1 ENHRY and CDR2 SYGVKD come from the germline V gene. The CDR3 is 14 residues long. V was clipped by 6 bases and J by 1 base; unmatched bases: 4. This CDR3 reads CAIRDRALNYGYTF. The DNA for the CDR3 is TGTGCCATCAGGGACAGGGCGCTTAACTATGGCTACACCTTC.

The chain carries TRBV30 and TRBJ2-6; D is ambiguous. The CDR3 totals 13 residues. V shed 2 bases and J shed 4 bases, with 6 bases lying between them. Germline CDR1 reads GTSNPN; CDR2 reads SVGIG (reference sequence). CDR3 residues: CAWSLRGANVLTF. Written as DNA, the CDR3 is TGTGCCTGGAGTTTGAGGGGGGCCAACGTCCTGACTTTC.

This clone occurred a few times. This CDR3 reads CASSLAREGTEAFF. The CDR3 DNA reads as TGCGCCAGCAGCTTGGCCAGGGAGGGCACTGAAGCTTTCTTT. V usage is TRBV5-1 and J usage is TRBJ1-1, with a possible D match to TRBD1 (5 bases). Germline loops: CDR1 SGHRS, CDR2 YFSETQ. The CDR3 contains 14 residues. Trimming removed 0 bases at V and 4 bases at J, with 10 bases between.

The CDR3: CASSSRDRGHSPLHF. In nucleotides, the CDR3 is TGTGCCAGCAGCTCCCGGGACAGGGGGCACTCACCCCTCCACTTT. The rearrangement joins TRBV11-2 to TRBJ1-6, with 12 positions matching TRBD1. V was pared by 4 bases and J by 10 bases, with 5 bases of the junction left unmatched. The CDR3 is 15 amino acids. CDR1 SGHAT and CDR2 FQNNGV come from the germline V gene. The full variable domain, rest sourced from reference TRBV11-2 and TRBJ1-6, is EAGVAQSPRYKIIEKRQSVAFWCNPISGHATLYWYQQILGQGPKLLIQFQNNGVVDDSQLPKDRFSAERLKGVDSTLKIQPAKLEDSAVYLCASSSRDRGHSPLHFGNGTRLTVT.

The V gene is TRBV5-6, the J gene TRBJ1-2; 9 nucleotides match TRBD1. CDR3 length: 16 residues. CDR1 SGHDT and CDR2 YYEEEE come from the germline V gene. Losses at the gene ends were 4 bases for V and 4 bases for J; bases not matched to a gene: 11. CDR3 nucleotides: TGTGCCAGCAGCCAAAAGAACAGGGGGCGATTCTATGGCTACACCTTC. Translated, it gives CASSQKNRGRFYGYTF.

The genes are TRBV5-6 and TRBJ1-6, with D tentatively TRBD1 (6 bases). Germline V gives CDR1 SGHDT, CDR2 YYEEEE. Trimming shortened V by 4 bases and J by 9 bases, and 20 bases separated the two germline ends. The CDR3 spans 16 residues. CDR3 nucleotides: TGTGCCAGCAGCGGTCACGGAGTAGGGGGTCGTTCACCCCTCCACTTT. It encodes CASSGHGVGGRSPLHF.

The CDR3 loop is CASSRGGPNTDTQYF. In DNA, the CDR3 is TGTGCCAGCAGTCGCGGGGGGCCCAACACAGATACGCAGTATTTT. The chain combines TRBV6-5 with TRBJ2-3; 8 nucleotides align to TRBD2. This CDR3 region has 15 residues. Unmatched junction bases numbered 6, after V lost 5 bases and J lost 2 bases. Germline values: CDR1 MNHEY, CDR2 SVGAGI.

The chain is built from TRBV28 and TRBJ2-1, with 11 bases identical to TRBD2. The CDR3 consists of 16 residues. With 5 bases clipped from V and 9 bases from J, the junction kept 12 bases outside the gene matches. CDR1 is MDHEN, CDR2 SYDVKM, per germline. The CDR3 loop is CASSPPCSGGAGEQFF. For the CDR3, the DNA is TGTGCCAGCAGTCCCCCATGTAGCGGGGGGGCCGGTGAGCAGTTCTTC.

This chain uses TRBV6-5 with TRBJ2-3, with 12 bases aligning to TRBD1. The V and J ends lost 0 bases and 4 bases, in that order; junction bases with no gene match: 2. The CDR3 runs 16 residues. Germline assignment: CDR1 MNHEY and CDR2 SVGAGI. The DNA for the CDR3 is TGTGCCAGCAGTTACTCGGGGACAGGGGGCGCAGATACGCAGTATTTT. Its translation is CASSYSGTGGADTQYF.

The chain employs TRBV6-6 and TRBJ2-7; possible D gene TRBD2, 7 bases. The length of the CDR3 is 15 residues. The V gene lost 6 bases and the J gene lost 4 bases, with 19 bases spanning the gap. In germline, CDR1 is MNHNY, CDR2 SVGAGI (reference sequence). The CDR3, as DNA: TGTGCCAGCAGCCGAGCACAGGGAGGGCTATACGAGCAGTACTTC. Translated, it gives CASSRAQGGLYEQYF.

This clone came up once. This chain uses TRBV2 with TRBJ2-3; D remains ambiguous. The CDR3 contains 16 residues. Germline loops: CDR1 SNHLY, CDR2 FYNNEI. Trimming removed 6 bases at V and 2 bases at J, with 18 bases between. The CDR3 DNA sequence: TGTGCCAGCAGCCTCTCGTCTTCAGAAAACACAGATACGCAGTATTTT. It codes for CASSLSSSENTDTQYF.

This sequence joins TRBV4-2 and TRBJ1-5; the D gene is possibly TRBD1 (5 bases). Germline CDR1 LGHNA, CDR2 YNFKEQ. The CDR3 is made up of 18 amino acids. V was pared by 0 bases and J by 0 bases, with 15 bases between. CDR3 sequence (DNA): TGTGCCAGCAGCCAAGATCGTGGGCAGGGCCATAGCAATCAGCCCCAGCATTTT. This codes for CASSQDRGQGHSNQPQHF.

The chain combines TRBV28 with TRBJ1-3, with TRBD1 as a possible D gene (6 bases). V shed 5 bases and J shed 0 bases, with 11 bases lying between them. In germline, CDR1 is MDHEN, CDR2 SYDVKM. The length of the CDR3 is 15 residues. In nucleotides, the CDR3 is TGTGCCAGCAGTCCCAGGGGATTCTCTGGAAACACCATATATTTT. It specifies CASSPRGFSGNTIYF.

The CDR3 region is CASSYSLQALSPLHF. The CDR3 DNA sequence: TGTGCCAGCAGTTACTCTCTCCAGGCACTTTCACCCCTCCACTTT. V usage is TRBV6-5 and J usage is TRBJ1-6; no definite D call. There are 15 residues in the CDR3. Per the germline V gene, CDR1 is MNHEY and CDR2 is SVGAGI. V dropped 0 bases and J dropped 9 bases, with 12 bases sitting between them.

The chain has TRBV5-1 and TRBJ2-4, with D possibly being TRBD1 (6 bases). Germline assignment: CDR1 SGHRS and CDR2 YFSETQ. CDR3 length: 18 amino acids. V lost 4 bases, J lost 0 bases, and 20 bases lay in between. The CDR3 here is CASSPIDRFGVAKNIQYF. The CDR3 bases are TGCGCCAGCAGCCCGATCGACAGGTTTGGAGTAGCCAAAAACATTCAGTACTTC.

The chain has TRBV28 and TRBJ1-4; D may be TRBD1 (5 bases). Trimming cost V 7 bases and J 4 bases, with 19 bases left between them. Germline V CDR1 and CDR2: MDHEN, SYDVKM. The CDR3 covers 16 residues. The CDR3 spells CASTPTQTVVNEKLFF. CDR3 DNA sequence: TGTGCCAGCACCCCGACACAGACAGTAGTTAATGAAAAACTGTTTTTT.